The TCR beta chain described here comes from a study of blood T cell repertoires in COVID-19. For the study at large: Both acute and convalescent COVID-19 samples were obtained from the United States, Italy and Spain. The analysed material was cDNA or gDNA that came from T cells, B-cell-depleted T cells, or PBMCs.

V was trimmed by 4 bases and J by 4 bases, leaving 17 bases between them. In germline, CDR1 is LGHDT, CDR2 YNNKEL (reference sequence). This CDR3 is built from 16 residues. Clones were read by immunoSEQ multiplex PCR, and TCRdb kept only the in-frame ones, dropping some. The sample shows roughly 280,000 clones, approximately 86% of them seen only once. This chain uses TRBV3-1 (or the pseudogene TRBV3-2) with TRBJ2-1, with a tentative D call TRBD2 (8 bases). The receptor was isolated from a man aged 30 to 39 with active or convalescent COVID-19. The sequenced sample consisted of peripheral blood. CDR3 coding DNA: TGTGCCAGCAGCCTTTCGAGCGGGGGACAGTACAATGAGCAGTTCTTC. As protein: CASSLSSGGQYNEQFF.